Presented here are 4 T cell receptor beta chains from one specimen sequenced in a study of beta chain features in type 1 diabetes (dated by TCRdb to 2016 to 2019). Receptors were amplified or captured by the immunoSEQ multiplex PCR assay. All of the isolated RNA was reverse transcribed with the High Capacity cDNA Reverse Transcription Kit, so expressed TCRB transcripts were sequenced. TCRdb holds this immuneACCESS table with in-frame rearrangements only. Some clones are missing; in checked studies, unresolved V genes explain under half, and the rest has no known cause. This sample comprises approximately 43,000 clones, about 66% of them detected only once. The biggest ten clones account for more than 1.5% of the sample. What the work shows at the level of the full study, not this receptor alone: In all four CD4+ subsets, TCRB CDR3 length was moderately but significantly shorter in type 1 diabetes patients.

These receptors' targets are unknown. The sample was Tregs from blood. The cell subset or site label on this specimen signifies: regulatory CD4+ T cells. The origin of the receptors is a man aged 25 to 40 with type 1 diabetes. Some clones in this sample may be carry-over from other donors' samples.

This chain joins TRBV5-8 and TRBJ1-2, with D possibly matching TRBD1 (6 bases). Trimming took 4 bases from V and 7 from J, leaving 14 bases between them. CDR1 SGHTS and CDR2 YDEGEE come from the germline V gene. The CDR3 loop spans 13 amino acids. CDR3 DNA sequence: TGTGCCAGCAGCGAACAGGGAATGGGTGGCTACACCTTC. Protein: CASSEQGMGGYTF.

The chain employs TRBV4-1 and TRBJ2-1; 9 nucleotides agree with TRBD2. This CDR3 spans 16 amino acids. J gave up 0 bases and V 4 bases, and 4 bases lay outside the gene matches. Germline CDR1 reads MGHRA; CDR2 reads YSYEKL. CDR3 nucleotide sequence: TGCGCCAGCAGCCGCGGGGGGGGCCCCTCCTACAATGAGCAGTTCTTC. It is translated as CASSRGGGPSYNEQFF.

The rearrangement links TRBV29-1 to TRBJ2-5; 8 nucleotides align to TRBD1. With 6 bases clipped from V and 0 bases from J, the junction kept 3 bases outside the gene matches. The CDR3 totals 13 residues. Germline CDR1 and CDR2: SQVTM and ANQGSEA. CDR3 DNA sequence: TGCAGCGTGGACAGGGCGAACCAAGAGACCCAGTACTTC. Its protein is CSVDRANQETQYF.

The rearrangement joins TRBV7-3 to TRBJ2-1; TRBD2 might be the D (7 bases). Trimming shortened V by 2 bases and J by 7 bases, and 21 bases separated the two germline ends. Per germline, CDR1 SGHTA and CDR2 FQGTGA. This CDR3 contains 17 residues. The CDR3 sequence is CASSLYMRGGARNEQFF. Here the CDR3 DNA reads TGTGCCAGCAGCTTATATATGAGAGGGGGGGCCCGGAATGAGCAGTTCTTC.